This T cell receptor beta chain was identified in a study of blood T cells in healthy people across ages. Regarding this clonotype: What it binds is unknown.

V lost 1 base and J lost 5, with 8 bases in between. The length of the CDR3 is 14 residues. Germline V lookup: CDR1 SGHTA, CDR2 FQGTGA. Study conclusions and caveats: Higher naive T cell percentage went strongly together with higher TCR beta diversity.

With a J-beta primer mix and a sample-barcoded 5' primer, a second PCR ran roughly 6 to 11 cycles. Using its own MiXCR run on the 5' RACE reads, TCRdb lists one record per CDR3 protein. The sample yields nearly 800,000 distinct CDR3 sequences, about 25% seen once. Samples each had at least 6 micrograms of total RNA extracted. These data also formed part of another study, on T cells of mothers and their children. As that study records: Second-PCR amplification with M1S added sample barcodes and 2-4 random nucleotides. The yield was over 8.5 million TCR beta CDR3 reads from each mother and a few million from each child.

This clonotype originated in a boy aged 5-17 years in good health. The chain links TRBV7-3 to TRBJ2-2; D might be TRBD2 (5 bases). The sequencing input was blood. Here the CDR3 reads CASSLMPGTGELFF. The CDR3, as DNA: TGTGCCAGCAGCTTAATGCCGGGGACCGGGGAGCTGTTTTTT. Together with reference TRBV7-3 and TRBJ2-2, the CDR3 gives the full variable domain: GAGVSQTPSNKVTEKGKYVELRCDPISGHTALYWYRQSLGQGPEFLIYFQGTGAADDSGLPNDRFFAVRPEGSVSTLKIQRTERGDSAVYLCASSLMPGTGELFFGEGSRLTVL.